This T cell receptor (beta chain) was recovered during a study of identical twins. Study-wide results and caveats: Conclusions were based on cross-sectional statistical analysis, without following the same donors.

This clonotype was seen many times. What it recognizes is unknown. V dropped 6 bases and J dropped 7 bases, with 10 bases sitting between them. There are 12 residues in the CDR3. It was template switching that added a universal primer site, and there were unique molecular identifiers on the cDNA. TCRdb processed the 5' RACE reads anew with MiXCR; each CDR3 protein has one entry. Here the sample spans some 760,000 distinct CDR3 sequences, 15% to 20% being singletons. The data also belong to a second study, concerning T cells expressing NK-cell markers. That work states: Most of the eight sequenced donors were HCMV-seropositive; one was seronegative.

The chain recombines TRBV12-3 or TRBV12-4 with TRBJ1-5; D gene unclear. The TCR was taken from a woman younger than 35 in good health. Sequenced input: PBMCs. Here the CDR3 DNA reads TGTGCCAGCAGCCCTGGACCCCAGCCCCAGCATTTT. Protein: CASSPGPQPQHF.